What follows are 13 T cell receptor beta chains derived from one specimen sequenced in a study of T cells in Graves' hyperthyroidism and ophthalmopathy. Amplified TCR beta CDR3 regions came from RNA transcripts. RT-PCR in the first round (using the HTBI primer set) targeted the TCR CDR3. TCRdb redid the calling of the multiplex PCR reads with MiXCR, one entry per CDR3 protein. The sample holds 350,000 or so distinct CDR3 sequences; around 18% are singletons and the top ten take roughly a sixth. The sequenced sample was blood. Source of these receptors: a woman aged 40 to 50 with Graves' ophthalmopathy.

This clonotype showed up many times. The J gene is TRBJ2-7, the V gene TRBV2; D may be TRBD1 (5 bases). CDR3 length: 13 residues. Trimming cost V 8 bases and J 7 bases, with 18 bases left between them. Per germline, CDR1 SNHLY and CDR2 FYNNEI. DNA of the CDR3: TGTGCCAGCGGGGCGATGGTCTCGGAAGAGCAGTACTTC. Amino acid sequence: CASGAMVSEEQYF.

This clonotype was counted many times. CDR3 protein: CASSIGLDRSFYGYTF. In nucleotides, the CDR3 is TGTGCCAGTAGTATCGGACTCGACAGGTCTTTCTATGGCTACACCTTC. V gene TRBV19 combines with J gene TRBJ1-2; tentative D call: TRBD1 (6 bases). V lost 3 bases and J 4 bases, leaving 18 bases between the germline ends. The CDR3 is made up of 16 amino acids. CDR1 is LNHDA and CDR2 is SQIVND in the germline V gene (reference sequence).

This clonotype has at least ten counts. The J gene is TRBJ2-7, the V gene TRBV20-1; 10 bases are a match to TRBD1. J gave up 7 bases and V 7 bases, and 13 bases lay outside the gene matches. CDR3 length: 14 amino acids. Germline V gives CDR1 DFQATT, CDR2 SNEGSKA (reference sequence). In DNA form, the CDR3 reads TGCAGTGTAAATACGGACAGGGGGTTAGCGGAGCAGTACTTC. Translation gives CSVNTDRGLAEQYF.

This clonotype has a count of ten or more. The chain has TRBV5-1 and TRBJ2-7, with D possibly being TRBD1 (5 bases). Germline assignment: CDR1 SGHRS and CDR2 YFSETQ. Trimming shortened V by 5 bases and J by 0 bases, and 9 bases separated the two germline ends. The CDR3 has 13 residues. For the CDR3, the DNA is TGCGCCAGCAGGGCCAGGGCCTCCTACGAGCAGTACTTC. Its translation is CASRARASYEQYF.

In regard to this clonotype: The junction departs from germline at one end; a sequencing error may be responsible. The chain is built from TRBV3-1 and TRBJ1-3; a weak D match, TRBD1 (5 bases). CDR3 length: 16 amino acids. From germline, CDR1 is LGHDT and CDR2 YNNKEL (reference sequence). CDR3 nucleotide sequence: TGTGCCAACAGCCAATGGGGCTTGGTCTCTGGAAACACCATATATTTT. This gives the protein CANSQWGLVSGNTIYF.

This clonotype was seen ten or more times. The chain recombines TRBV19 with TRBJ2-6; D possibly corresponds to TRBD1 (5 bases). This CDR3 is built from 13 residues. V was trimmed by 11 bases and J by 2 bases, leaving 10 bases between them. Germline V gene lookup returns CDR1 LNHDA and CDR2 SQIVND (reference sequence). Here the CDR3 DNA reads TGTGCCGCCCGCAGGGCTGGGGCCAACGTCCTGACTTTC. It codes for CAARRAGANVLTF.

At least ten counts were recorded for this clonotype. This chain uses TRBV28 with TRBJ2-7; 12 bases line up with TRBD2. V shed 6 bases and J 3 bases; nucleotides not matched to a gene: 18. This CDR3 spans 19 amino acids. From germline, CDR1 is MDHEN and CDR2 SYDVKM. The chain's CDR3 is CASSPGGLAGGPRFYEQYF. Here the CDR3 DNA reads TGTGCCAGCAGCCCTGGGGGGCTAGCGGGAGGGCCCCGCTTCTACGAGCAGTACTTC.

This clonotype turned up a few times. The chain employs TRBV11-2 and TRBJ1-2; no reliable D call. The CDR3 totals 11 residues. Germline lookup yields CDR1 SGHAT and CDR2 FQNNGV. V was trimmed by 5 bases and J by 8 bases, leaving 9 bases between them. The CDR3 coding sequence is TGTGCCAGCAGCGCCTCTGGAGGCTACACCTTC. Translating gives CASSASGGYTF.

This clonotype occurred many times. The chain employs TRBV18 and TRBJ1-6; 8 nucleotides align to TRBD1. Per the germline V gene, CDR1 is KGHSH and CDR2 is LQKENI. The V gene end was trimmed by 6 bases and the J gene end by 8 bases; junction bases not matched to a gene: 3. The CDR3 covers 13 residues. This CDR3 is CASSPDRDSPLHF. The CDR3 coding sequence is TGTGCCAGCTCCCCGGACAGGGATTCACCCCTCCACTTT.

The sample holds many counts of this clonotype. This chain links TRBV12-3 or TRBV12-4 with TRBJ2-7; 8 bases align to TRBD1. The CDR3 has 15 amino acids. Trimming at V came to 2 bases and at J to 0 bases, leaving 3 bases not matched to a gene. The CDR3 sequence: CASSLRTGYSYEQYF. The CDR3 DNA follows: TGTGCCAGCAGTTTAAGGACAGGGTACTCCTACGAGCAGTACTTC.

This clonotype showed up just a few times. The chain links TRBV28 to TRBJ1-1, with D perhaps matching TRBD1 (6 bases). Between the trimmed V and J ends, which lost 3 bases and 4 bases, there was a span of 15 bases. There are 15 residues in the CDR3. Germline CDR1 is MDHEN and CDR2 is SYDVKM. The CDR3 bases are TGTGCCAGCAGTTTCGCTACAGGGATCGGCACTGAAGCTTTCTTT. Translation: CASSFATGIGTEAFF.

The genes are TRBV6-1 and TRBJ1-2, with D perhaps matching TRBD1 (5 bases). Germline V gene data show CDR1 as MNHNS and CDR2 as SASEGT. CDR3 size: 16 residues. The V gene lost 5 bases and the J gene lost 5 bases, with 21 bases spanning the gap. DNA of the CDR3: TGTGCCAGCAGTAAAGAGACAGCGCTTAATTCTTATGGCTACACCTTC. It translates to CASSKETALNSYGYTF.

The table lists this clonotype with many counts. This rearrangement joins TRBV7-6 to TRBJ1-3; 7 nucleotides agree with TRBD1. The CDR3 is 14 amino acids. V lost 6 bases and J lost 4; bases outside the gene matches: 6. CDR1 and CDR2 (germline): SGHVS, FNYEAQ. CDR3 in amino acids: CASRPDRAGNTIYF. CDR3 nucleotide sequence: TGTGCCAGCAGACCTGACAGGGCAGGAAACACCATATATTTT.